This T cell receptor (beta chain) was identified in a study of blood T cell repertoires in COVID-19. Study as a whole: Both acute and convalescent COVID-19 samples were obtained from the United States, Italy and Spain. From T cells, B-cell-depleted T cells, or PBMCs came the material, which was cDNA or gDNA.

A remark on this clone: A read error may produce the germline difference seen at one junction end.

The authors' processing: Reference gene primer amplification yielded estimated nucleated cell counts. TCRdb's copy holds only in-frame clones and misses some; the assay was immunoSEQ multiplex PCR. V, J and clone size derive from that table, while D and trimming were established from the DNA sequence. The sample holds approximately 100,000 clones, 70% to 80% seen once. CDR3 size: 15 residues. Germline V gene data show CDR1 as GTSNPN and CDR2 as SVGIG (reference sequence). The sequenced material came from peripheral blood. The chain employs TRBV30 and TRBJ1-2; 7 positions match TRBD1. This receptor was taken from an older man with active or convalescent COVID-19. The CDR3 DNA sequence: TGTGCCTGGGTGAGGTTAACAGGGGCTAAGTATGGCTACACCTTC. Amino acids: CAWVRLTGAKYGYTF.